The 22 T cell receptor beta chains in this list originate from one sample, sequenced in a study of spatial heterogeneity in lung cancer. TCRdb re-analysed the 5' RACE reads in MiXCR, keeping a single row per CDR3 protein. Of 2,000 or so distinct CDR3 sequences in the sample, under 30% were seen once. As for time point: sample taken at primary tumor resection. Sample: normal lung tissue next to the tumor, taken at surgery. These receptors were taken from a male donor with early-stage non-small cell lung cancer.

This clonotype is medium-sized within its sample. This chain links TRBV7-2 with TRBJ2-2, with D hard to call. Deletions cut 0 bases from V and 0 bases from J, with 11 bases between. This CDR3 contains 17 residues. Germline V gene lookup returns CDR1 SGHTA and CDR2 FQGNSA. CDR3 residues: CASSLAKQFANTGELFF. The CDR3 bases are TGTGCCAGCAGCTTAGCGAAACAGTTCGCGAACACCGGGGAGCTGTTTTTT.

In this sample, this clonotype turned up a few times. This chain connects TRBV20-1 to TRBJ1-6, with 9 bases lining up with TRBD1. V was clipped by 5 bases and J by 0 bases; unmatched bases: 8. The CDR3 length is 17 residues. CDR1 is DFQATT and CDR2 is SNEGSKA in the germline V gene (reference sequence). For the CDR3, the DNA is TGCAGTGCTCCCGGGACAGGGTCGAGCTCCTATAATTCACCCCTCCACTTT. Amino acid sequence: CSAPGTGSSSYNSPLHF.

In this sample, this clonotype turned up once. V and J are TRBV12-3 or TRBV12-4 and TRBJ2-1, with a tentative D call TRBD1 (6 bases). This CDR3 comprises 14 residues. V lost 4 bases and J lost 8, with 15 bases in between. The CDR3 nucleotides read TGTGCCAGCAGTTCCGGGACAACAGCCCATGAGCAGTTCTTC. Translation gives CASSSGTTAHEQFF.

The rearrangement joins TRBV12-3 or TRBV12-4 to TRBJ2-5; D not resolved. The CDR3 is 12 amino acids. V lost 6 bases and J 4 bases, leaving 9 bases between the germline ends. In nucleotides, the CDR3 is TGTGCCAGCAGCATAAGTCGAGAGACCCAGTACTTC. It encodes CASSISRETQYF.

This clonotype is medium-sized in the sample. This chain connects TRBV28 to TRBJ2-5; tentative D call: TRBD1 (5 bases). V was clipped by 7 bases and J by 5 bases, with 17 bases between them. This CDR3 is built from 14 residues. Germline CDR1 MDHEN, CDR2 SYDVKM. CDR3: CASIPLAGSETQYF. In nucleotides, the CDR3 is TGTGCCAGCATCCCACTGGCAGGGTCGGAGACCCAGTACTTC.

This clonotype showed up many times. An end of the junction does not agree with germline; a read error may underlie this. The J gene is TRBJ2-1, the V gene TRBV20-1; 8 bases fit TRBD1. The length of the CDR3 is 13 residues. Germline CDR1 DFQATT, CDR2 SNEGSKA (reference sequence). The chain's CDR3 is CSVLGQDDNGQFF. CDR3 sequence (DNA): TGCAGTGTCCTGGGACAGGACGACAATGGGCAGTTCTTC.

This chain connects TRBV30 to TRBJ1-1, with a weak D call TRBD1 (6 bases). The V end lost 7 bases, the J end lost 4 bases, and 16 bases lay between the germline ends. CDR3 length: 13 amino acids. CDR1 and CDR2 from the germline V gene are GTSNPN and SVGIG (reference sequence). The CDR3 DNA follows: TGTGCCTTTCACTACAGGGAGGGCACTGAAGCTTTCTTT. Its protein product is CAFHYREGTEAFF. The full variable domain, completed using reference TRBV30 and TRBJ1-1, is SQTIHQWPATLVQPVGSPLSLECTVEGTSNPNLYWYRQAAGRGLQLLFYSVGIGQISSEVPQNLSASRPQDRQFILSSKKLLLSDSGFYLCAFHYREGTEAFFGQGTRLTVV.

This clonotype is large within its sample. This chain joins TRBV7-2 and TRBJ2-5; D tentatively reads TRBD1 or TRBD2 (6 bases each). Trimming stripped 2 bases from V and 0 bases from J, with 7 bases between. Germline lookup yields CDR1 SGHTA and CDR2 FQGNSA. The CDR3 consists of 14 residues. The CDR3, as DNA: TGTGCCAGCAGCTTAAGGGGGGACCAAGAGACCCAGTACTTC. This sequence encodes CASSLRGDQETQYF.

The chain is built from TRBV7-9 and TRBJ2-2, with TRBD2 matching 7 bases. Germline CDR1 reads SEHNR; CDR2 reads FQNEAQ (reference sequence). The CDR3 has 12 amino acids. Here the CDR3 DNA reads TGTGGACTAGCCGAGTTCACCGGGGAGCTGTTTTTT. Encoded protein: CGLAEFTGELFF.

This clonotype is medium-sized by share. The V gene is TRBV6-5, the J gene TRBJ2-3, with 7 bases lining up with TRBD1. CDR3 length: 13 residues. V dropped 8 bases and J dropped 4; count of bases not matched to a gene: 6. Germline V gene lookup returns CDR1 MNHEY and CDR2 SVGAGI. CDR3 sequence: CASGRQGADTQYF. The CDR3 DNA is TGTGCCAGCGGACGACAGGGCGCAGATACGCAGTATTTT.

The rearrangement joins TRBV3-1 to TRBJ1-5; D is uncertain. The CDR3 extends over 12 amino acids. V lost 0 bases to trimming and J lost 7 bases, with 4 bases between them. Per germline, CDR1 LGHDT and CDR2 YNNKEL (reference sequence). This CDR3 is CASSQEGQPQHF. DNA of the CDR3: TGTGCCAGCAGCCAAGAGGGCCAGCCCCAGCATTTT.

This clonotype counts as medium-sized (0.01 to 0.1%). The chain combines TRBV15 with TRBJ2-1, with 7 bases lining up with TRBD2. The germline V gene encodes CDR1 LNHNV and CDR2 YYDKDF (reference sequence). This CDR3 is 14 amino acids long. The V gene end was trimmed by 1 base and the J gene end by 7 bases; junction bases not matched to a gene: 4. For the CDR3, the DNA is TGTGCCACCAGCAGAGGCGAAGCGGGGAATGAGCAGTTCTTC. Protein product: CATSRGEAGNEQFF. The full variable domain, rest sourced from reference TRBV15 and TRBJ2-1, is DAMVIQNPRYQVTQFGKPVTLSCSQTLNHNVMYWYQQKSSQAPKLLFHYYDKDFNNEADTPDNFQSRRPNTSFCFLDIRSPGLGDTAMYLCATSRGEAGNEQFFGPGTRLTVL.

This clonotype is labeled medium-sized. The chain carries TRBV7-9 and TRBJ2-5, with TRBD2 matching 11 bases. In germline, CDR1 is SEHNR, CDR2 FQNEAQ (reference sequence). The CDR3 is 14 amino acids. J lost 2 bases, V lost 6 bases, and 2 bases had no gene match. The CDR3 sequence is CASRRLAGQETQYF. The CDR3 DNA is TGTGCCAGCAGGCGACTAGCGGGGCAAGAGACCCAGTACTTC.

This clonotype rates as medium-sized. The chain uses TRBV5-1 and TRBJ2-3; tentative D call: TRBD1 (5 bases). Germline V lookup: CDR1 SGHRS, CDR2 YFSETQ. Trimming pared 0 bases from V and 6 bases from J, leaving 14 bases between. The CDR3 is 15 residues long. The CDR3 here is CASSLGAQESDTQYF. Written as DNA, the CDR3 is TGCGCCAGCAGCTTGGGCGCACAGGAGAGCGATACGCAGTATTTT. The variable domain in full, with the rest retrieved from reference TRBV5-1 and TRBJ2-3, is KAGVTQTPRYLIKTRGQQVTLSCSPISGHRSVSWYQQTPGQGLQFLFEYFSETQRNKGNFPGRFSGRQFSNSRSEMNVSTLELGDSALYLCASSLGAQESDTQYFGPGTRLTVL.

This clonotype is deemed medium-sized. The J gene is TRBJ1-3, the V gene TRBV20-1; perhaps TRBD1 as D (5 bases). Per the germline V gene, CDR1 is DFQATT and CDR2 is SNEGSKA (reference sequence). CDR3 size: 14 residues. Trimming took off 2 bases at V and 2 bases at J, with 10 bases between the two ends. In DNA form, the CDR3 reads TGCAGTGCTAGACAGGGAATCGCTGGAAACACCATATATTTT. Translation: CSARQGIAGNTIYF.

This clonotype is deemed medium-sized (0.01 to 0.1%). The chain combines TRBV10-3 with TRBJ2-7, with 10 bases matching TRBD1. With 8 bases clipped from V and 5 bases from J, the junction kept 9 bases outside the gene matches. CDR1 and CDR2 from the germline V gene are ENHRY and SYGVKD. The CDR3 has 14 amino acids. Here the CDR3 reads CAISPGQGPNEQYF. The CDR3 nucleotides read TGTGCCATCTCCCCGGGACAGGGGCCGAACGAGCAGTACTTC.

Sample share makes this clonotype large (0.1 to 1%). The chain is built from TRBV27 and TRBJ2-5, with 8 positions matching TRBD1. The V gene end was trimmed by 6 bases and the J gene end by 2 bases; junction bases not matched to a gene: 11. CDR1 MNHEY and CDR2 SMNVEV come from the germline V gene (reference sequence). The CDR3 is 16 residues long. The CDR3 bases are TGTGCCAGCAGCAAACTAACCGGGACAGGTCAAGAGACCCAGTACTTC. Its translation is CASSKLTGTGQETQYF.

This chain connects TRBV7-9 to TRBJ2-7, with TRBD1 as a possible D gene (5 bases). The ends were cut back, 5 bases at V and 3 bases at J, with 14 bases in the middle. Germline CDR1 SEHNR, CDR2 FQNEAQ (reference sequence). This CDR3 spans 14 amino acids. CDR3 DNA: TGTGCCAGCAGCGATATGATGGGGCGCTACGAGCAGTACTTC. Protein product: CASSDMMGRYEQYF. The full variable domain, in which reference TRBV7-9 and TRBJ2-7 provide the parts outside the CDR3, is DTGVSQNPRHKITKRGQNVTFRCDPISEHNRLYWYRQTLGQGPEFLTYFQNEAQLEKSRLLSDRFSAERPKGSFSTLEIQRTEQGDSAMYLCASSDMMGRYEQYFGPGTRLTVT.

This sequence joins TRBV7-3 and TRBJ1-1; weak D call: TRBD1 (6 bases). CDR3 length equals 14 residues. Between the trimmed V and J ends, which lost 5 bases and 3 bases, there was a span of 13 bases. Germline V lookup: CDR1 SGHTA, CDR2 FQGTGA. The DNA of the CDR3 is TGTGCCAGCAGCCGCAGCGGGGGCTACACTGAAGCTTTCTTT. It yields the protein CASSRSGGYTEAFF.

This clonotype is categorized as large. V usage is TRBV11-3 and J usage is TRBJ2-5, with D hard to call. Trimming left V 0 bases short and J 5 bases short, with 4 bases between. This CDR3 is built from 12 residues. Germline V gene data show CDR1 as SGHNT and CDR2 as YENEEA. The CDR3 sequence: CASSLEGETQYF. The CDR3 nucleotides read TGTGCCAGCAGCTTAGAGGGGGAGACCCAGTACTTC.

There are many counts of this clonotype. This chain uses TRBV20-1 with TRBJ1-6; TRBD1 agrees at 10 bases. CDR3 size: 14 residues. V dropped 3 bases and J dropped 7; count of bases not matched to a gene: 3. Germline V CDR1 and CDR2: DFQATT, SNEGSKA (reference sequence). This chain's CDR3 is CSARDRGKNSPLHF. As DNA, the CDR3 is TGCAGTGCTAGGGACAGGGGGAAAAATTCACCCCTCCACTTT.

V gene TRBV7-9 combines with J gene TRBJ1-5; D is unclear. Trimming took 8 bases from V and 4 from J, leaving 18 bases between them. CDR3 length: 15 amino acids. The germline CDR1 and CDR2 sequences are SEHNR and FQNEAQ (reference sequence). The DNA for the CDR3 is TGTGCCAGCCATCCAAGCCCTACACAGAATCAGCCCCAGCATTTT. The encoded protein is CASHPSPTQNQPQHF.